A single sample gave rise to the 18 T cell receptor beta chains below, sequenced in a study of blood T cells in healthy people across ages (dated by TCRdb to between 2014 and 2016). Library preparation was by 5' RACE. This sample was sequenced with an Illumina HiSeq 2500. A second PCR of roughly 6 to 12 cycles was run with a J-beta primer mix and a sample-barcoded 5' primer. TCRdb reprocessing: public reads trimmed at Q25 with fastp, clones called with MiXCR, in-frame beta chains kept. Identical CDR3 proteins give one entry, which carries the most common genes and DNA. The sample table contains over 1.5 million distinct CDR3 sequences; only one count was recorded for about 50% of them. The biggest ten clones account for approximately 2% of the sample. The sequenced sample was blood. The source is a woman in her thirties or forties in good health.

The rearrangement links TRBV18 to TRBJ2-5, with 8 bases lining up with TRBD1. The CDR3 totals 16 residues. After removal of 0 bases from V and 7 bases from J, the junction contained 10 bases not matched to a gene. Per germline, CDR1 KGHSH and CDR2 LQKENI. CDR3 in amino acids: CASSPPEAGGGVTQYF. The CDR3 nucleotides read TGTGCCAGCTCACCACCGGAGGCAGGGGGCGGTGTGACCCAGTACTTC.

J is TRBJ2-3 and V is TRBV27; TRBD1 is a possible D gene (5 bases). The CDR3 consists of 16 residues. The ends were cut back, 3 bases at V and 8 bases at J, with 21 bases in the middle. The germline CDR1 and CDR2 sequences are MNHEY and SMNVEV (reference sequence). The CDR3, as DNA: TGTGCCAGCAGTTTGCGTGGGGCCACCTCCCTGGTTACGCAGTATTTT. This sequence encodes CASSLRGATSLVTQYF.

The V gene is TRBV4-2, the J gene TRBJ2-5; D may be TRBD2 (5 bases). V was cut by 5 bases and J by 7 bases, with 20 bases left in between. The CDR3 has 15 residues. Germline V CDR1 and CDR2: LGHNA, YNFKEQ. CDR3 coding DNA: TGTGCCAGCAGCGAGGAGGTCGGGGTCCGGGGGACCCAGTACTTC. It yields the protein CASSEEVGVRGTQYF.

The chain combines TRBV12-3 or TRBV12-4 with TRBJ2-5; tentative D call: TRBD1 (5 bases). The length of the CDR3 is 16 residues. The germline V and J ends were trimmed by 3 bases and 1 base, with 15 bases remaining between them. This CDR3 is CASSLGQGTVQETQYF. CDR3 DNA: TGTGCCAGCAGTTTGGGTCAGGGAACGGTCCAAGAGACCCAGTACTTC.

On this clonotype: The junction departs from germline at one end; a sequencing error may be responsible. Written as DNA, the CDR3 is TGTGCTAGCAGCCCCCGGGACAGGGTAGTGAACACTGAAGCTTTCTTT. Its protein is CASSPRDRVVNTEAFF. The chain uses TRBV12-3 or TRBV12-4 and TRBJ1-1, with 9 bases aligning to TRBD1. The CDR3 has 16 residues.

This clonotype was counted only a few times. V usage is TRBV6-1 and J usage is TRBJ1-2; 7 bases line up with TRBD1. Germline lookup yields CDR1 MNHNS and CDR2 SASEGT. V shed 7 bases, J shed 2 bases, and the junction held 7 bases outside the gene matches. The CDR3 sequence is 14 residues long. The CDR3 region is CASNNLDRNYGYTF. The DNA for the CDR3 is TGTGCCAGCAATAATTTGGACAGGAACTATGGCTACACCTTC.

The table lists this clonotype with a count of one. The V and J genes are TRBV27 and TRBJ2-1; D is perhaps TRBD2 (5 bases). Germline V gene lookup returns CDR1 MNHEY and CDR2 SMNVEV (reference sequence). Trimming removed 8 bases from V and 5 bases from J, with 22 bases in between. The CDR3 spans 16 residues. The CDR3 bases are TGTGCCAGCCATTCAATCGGGGTGAGGGATCACAATGAGCAGTTCTTC. It yields the protein CASHSIGVRDHNEQFF.

The V call is TRBV10-3, the J call TRBJ1-4; D not resolved. Germline V CDR1 and CDR2: ENHRY, SYGVKD. V shed 3 bases and J shed 3 bases, with 5 bases lying between them. CDR3 length: 13 residues. The chain's CDR3 is CAISEYSNEKLFF. In DNA form, the CDR3 reads TGTGCCATCAGTGAATACTCTAATGAAAAACTGTTTTTT.

This clonotype was counted only a few times. This chain connects TRBV12-3 or TRBV12-4 to TRBJ2-7; possible D gene TRBD1, 5 bases. V lost 6 bases and J 6 bases, leaving 15 bases between the germline ends. This CDR3 is built from 13 residues. The CDR3 is CASRTTESREQYF. The CDR3 bases are TGTGCCAGCAGGACGACAGAGTCCCGCGAGCAGTACTTC.

The table lists this clonotype with a count of one. The chain employs TRBV10-3 and TRBJ1-5, with 8 bases fitting TRBD1. The CDR3 length is 15 residues. CDR1 is ENHRY and CDR2 is SYGVKD in the germline V gene. The V segment lost 3 bases and the J segment 6 bases; nucleotides outside the gene matches: 7. The CDR3 spells CAISEGQGMAQPQHF. The CDR3 coding sequence is TGTGCCATCAGTGAAGGACAGGGAATGGCTCAGCCCCAGCATTTT.

This clonotype has more than one count but fewer than ten. The chain has TRBV20-1 and TRBJ2-5; D is possibly TRBD1 (5 bases). The V and J ends lost 1 base and 3 bases respectively, with 12 bases between them. Germline CDR1 and CDR2: DFQATT and SNEGSKA (reference sequence). This CDR3 contains 14 residues. The CDR3 loop reads CSARVQGKEETQYF. CDR3 nucleotide sequence: TGCAGTGCTAGAGTTCAGGGCAAAGAAGAGACCCAGTACTTC.

In this sample, this clonotype turned up a few times. This sequence joins TRBV7-6 and TRBJ2-1, with a tentative D call TRBD2 (6 bases). Trimming cost V 5 bases and J 9 bases, with 14 bases left between them. Looked up from germline, CDR1 is SGHVS and CDR2 is FNYEAQ. The CDR3 loop spans 13 amino acids. CDR3 sequence: CASSPGGHGEQFF. CDR3 DNA: TGTGCCAGCAGCCCAGGAGGGCATGGTGAGCAGTTCTTC.

This clonotype showed up just a few times. The chain has TRBV6-5 and TRBJ2-3, with a possible D match to TRBD1 (5 bases). The ends were cut back, 2 bases at V and 1 base at J, with 7 bases in the middle. Germline V gives CDR1 MNHEY, CDR2 SVGAGI. The CDR3 loop spans 14 amino acids. The CDR3 spells CASSYARGTDTQYF. CDR3 coding DNA: TGTGCCAGCAGTTACGCCAGGGGCACAGATACGCAGTATTTT.

This chain connects TRBV20-1 to TRBJ1-4; the D is unclear. This CDR3 is built from 14 residues. V dropped 4 bases and J dropped 10 bases, with 19 bases sitting between them. CDR1 and CDR2 from the germline V gene are DFQATT and SNEGSKA (reference sequence). The CDR3 reads CSAKSGSPAGKLFF. As DNA, the CDR3 is TGCAGTGCTAAGTCGGGATCCCCAGCAGGAAAACTGTTTTTT.

This chain links TRBV4-3 with TRBJ2-5; TRBD1 is a possible D gene (5 bases). Germline V gives CDR1 LGHNA, CDR2 YSLEER. V dropped 0 bases and J dropped 11 bases, with 13 bases sitting between them. The CDR3 loop spans 13 amino acids. CDR3 sequence reads: CASSQDQDNRQYF. The CDR3 DNA is TGCGCCAGCAGCCAAGATCAGGACAACCGGCAGTACTTC.

This clonotype turned up a few times. The chain has TRBV20-1 and TRBJ2-7; a weak D match, TRBD1 (6 bases). The CDR3 has 14 amino acids. The V gene lost 5 bases and the J gene lost 2 bases, with 16 bases spanning the gap. The germline V gene has CDR1 DFQATT and CDR2 SNEGSKA (reference sequence). In nucleotides, the CDR3 is TGCAGTGCTCCCCCGGGACACTCCGCCTACGAGCAGTACTTC. Translation gives CSAPPGHSAYEQYF.

CDR3 nucleotides: TGTGCCAGCAGCTTAGCGGGCGCACGGGGGGACAATGAGCAGTACTTC. Protein product: CASSLAGARGDNEQYF. The V call is TRBV7-2, the J call TRBJ2-7, with a tentative D call TRBD2 (7 bases). This CDR3 has 16 residues. V dropped 0 bases and J dropped 7 bases, with 19 bases sitting between them. The germline V gene has CDR1 SGHTA and CDR2 FQGNSA.

The V gene is TRBV14, the J gene TRBJ2-1; D call uncertain. CDR3 length: 16 amino acids. Trimming took off 5 bases at V and 3 bases at J, with 17 bases between the two ends. Germline V CDR1 and CDR2: SGHDN, FVKESK. The CDR3 DNA reads TGTGCCAGCAGCAAAAGGCGAACAGTATTCTACAATGAGCAGTTCTTC. This gives the protein CASSKRRTVFYNEQFF.